This T cell receptor beta chain was documented in a study of metastatic and nonmetastatic thyroid tumors (dated by TCRdb to about 2020). A note on the overall study: Repertoires were compared across peripheral blood and tumor or nodule tissue samples from malignant and benign thyroid patients. Points the paper makes about the study in general: In both blood and tumor samples, malignant tumors were reported to have significantly higher TCR beta diversity than benign nodules.

No patient had received any treatment before thyroid surgery. Patient clinical samples collected from about 2011 to 2019 were retrospectively analysed using T-cell receptor beta sequencing. The library was prepared using PCR. The sample was run on an Illumina HiSeq 4000. The TCR beta-chain CDR3 region of each patient was profiled by high-throughput sequencing. The authors' analysis ran thus. Drawing on CDR3 differences between clinicopathological groups, the researchers built a classifier meant to tell apart patients with distant-metastatic papillary thyroid cancer. The Shannon index was used to assess repertoire diversity, and the Morisita-Horn index was used to assess tumor-blood repertoire similarity. TCRdb reanalyzed the raw reads on its own, using fastp at Q25 for trimming and MiXCR for clone calling, and kept in-frame beta chains. For this entry, the V and J calls and clone size follow TCRdb and not the study's own pipeline. The sample table contains tens of thousands of clones; only one count was recorded for approximately 19% of them. Roughly 7.1% of the sample is in the top ten clones.

V is cut back by 6 bases and J by 6 bases, with 3 bases in the junction unmatched. Measured from the cysteine to the phenylalanine, the CDR3 is 14 residues long. This entry keeps only the CDR3 DNA: 42 bases, framed from base 1. CDR1 and CDR2, per the germline V gene, are MNHNS and SASEGT. This clone came up many times. What this receptor recognizes is not known. Base qualities were left out, and no much larger clone turns up one base away. The sequenced sample consisted of blood. This sequence originates from a female donor with papillary thyroid cancer or a benign thyroid nodule (not recorded which). Some clones in this sample may be carry-over from other donors' samples. The chain was built from TRBV6-1 and TRBJ2-2, with 11 junctional bases fitting TRBD1. The CDR3: CASSLGQGAGELFF. The sequence in DNA is TGTGCCAGCAGCTTGGGACAGGGGGCCGGGGAGCTGTTTTTT.